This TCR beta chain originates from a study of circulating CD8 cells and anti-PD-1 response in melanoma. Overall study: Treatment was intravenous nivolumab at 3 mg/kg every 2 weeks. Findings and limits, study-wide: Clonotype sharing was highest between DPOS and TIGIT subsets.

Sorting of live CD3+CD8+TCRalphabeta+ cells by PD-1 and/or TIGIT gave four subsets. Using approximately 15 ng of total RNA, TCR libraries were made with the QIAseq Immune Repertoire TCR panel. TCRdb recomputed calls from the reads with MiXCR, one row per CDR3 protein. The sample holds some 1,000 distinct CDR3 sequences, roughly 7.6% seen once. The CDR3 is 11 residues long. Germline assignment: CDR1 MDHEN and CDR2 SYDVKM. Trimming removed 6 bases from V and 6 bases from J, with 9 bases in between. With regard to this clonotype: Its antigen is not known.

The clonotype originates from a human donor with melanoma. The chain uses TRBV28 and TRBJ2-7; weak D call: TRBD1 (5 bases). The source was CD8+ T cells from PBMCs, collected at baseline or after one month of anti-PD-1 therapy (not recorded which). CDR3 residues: CASRSRVEQYF. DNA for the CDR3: TGTGCCAGCAGATCCAGGGTCGAGCAGTACTTC. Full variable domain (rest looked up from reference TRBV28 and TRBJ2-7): DVKVTQSSRYLVKRTGEKVFLECVQDMDHENMFWYRQDPGLGLRLIYFSYDVKMKEKGDIPEGYSVSREKKERFSLILESASTNQTSMYLCASRSRVEQYFGPGTRLTVT.